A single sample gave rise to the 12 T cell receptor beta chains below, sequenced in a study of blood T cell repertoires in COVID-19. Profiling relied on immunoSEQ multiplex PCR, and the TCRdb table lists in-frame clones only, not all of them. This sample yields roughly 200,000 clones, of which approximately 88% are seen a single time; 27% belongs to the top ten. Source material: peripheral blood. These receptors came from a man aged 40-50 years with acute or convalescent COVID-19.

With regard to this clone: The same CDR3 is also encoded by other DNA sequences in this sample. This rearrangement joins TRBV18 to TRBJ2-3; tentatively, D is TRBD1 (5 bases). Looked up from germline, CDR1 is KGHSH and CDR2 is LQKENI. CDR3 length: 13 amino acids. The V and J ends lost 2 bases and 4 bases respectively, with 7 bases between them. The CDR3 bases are TGTGCCAGCTCACCAACAGGCCCAGATACGCAGTATTTT. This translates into CASSPTGPDTQYF.

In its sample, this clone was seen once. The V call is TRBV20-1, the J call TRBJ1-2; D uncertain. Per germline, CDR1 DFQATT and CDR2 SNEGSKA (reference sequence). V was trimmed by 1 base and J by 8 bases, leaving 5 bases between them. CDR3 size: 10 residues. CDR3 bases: TGCAGTGCTAGAGGACTGGGCTACACCTTC. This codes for CSARGLGYTF.

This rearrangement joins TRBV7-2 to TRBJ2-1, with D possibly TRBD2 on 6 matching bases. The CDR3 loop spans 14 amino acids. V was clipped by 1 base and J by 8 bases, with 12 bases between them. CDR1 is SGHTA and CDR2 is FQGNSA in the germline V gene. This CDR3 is CASSLGLQRDEQFF. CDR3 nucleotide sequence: TGTGCCAGCAGCTTAGGTCTCCAGCGGGATGAGCAGTTCTTC.

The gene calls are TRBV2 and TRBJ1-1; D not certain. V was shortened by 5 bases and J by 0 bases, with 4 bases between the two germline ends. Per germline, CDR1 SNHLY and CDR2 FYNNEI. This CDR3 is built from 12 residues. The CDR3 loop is CASSYMNTEAFF. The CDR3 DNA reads TGTGCCAGCAGTTACATGAACACTGAAGCTTTCTTT.

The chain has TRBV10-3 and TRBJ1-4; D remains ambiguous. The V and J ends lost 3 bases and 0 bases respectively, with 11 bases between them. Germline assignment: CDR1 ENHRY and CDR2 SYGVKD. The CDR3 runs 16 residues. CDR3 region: CAISEYDFTTNEKLFF. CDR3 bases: TGTGCCATCAGTGAATACGACTTCACAACTAATGAAAAACTGTTTTTT.

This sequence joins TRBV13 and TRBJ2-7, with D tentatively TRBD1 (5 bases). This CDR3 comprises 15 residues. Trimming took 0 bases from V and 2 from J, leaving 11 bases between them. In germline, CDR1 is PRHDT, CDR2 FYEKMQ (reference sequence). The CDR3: CASSLGRRVTYEQYF. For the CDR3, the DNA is TGTGCCAGCAGCTTAGGGCGCAGGGTGACCTACGAGCAGTACTTC. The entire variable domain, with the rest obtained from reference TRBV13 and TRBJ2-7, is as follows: AAGVIQSPRHLIKEKRETATLKCYPIPRHDTVYWYQQGPGQDPQFLISFYEKMQSDKGSIPDRFSAQQFSDYHSELNMSSLELGDSALYFCASSLGRRVTYEQYFGPGTRLTVT.

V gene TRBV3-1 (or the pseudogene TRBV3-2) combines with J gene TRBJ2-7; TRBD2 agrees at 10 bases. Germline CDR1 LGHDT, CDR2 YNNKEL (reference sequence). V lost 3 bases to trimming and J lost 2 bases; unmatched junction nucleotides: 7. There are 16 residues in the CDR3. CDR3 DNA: TGTGCCAGCAGCCAGGGGGCGCTAGCGGGAGCCTACGAGCAGTACTTC. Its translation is CASSQGALAGAYEQYF.

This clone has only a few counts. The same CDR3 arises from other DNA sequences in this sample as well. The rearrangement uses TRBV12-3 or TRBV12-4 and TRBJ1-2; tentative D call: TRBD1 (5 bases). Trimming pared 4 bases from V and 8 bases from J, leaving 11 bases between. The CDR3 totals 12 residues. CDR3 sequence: CASSSRVGGYTF. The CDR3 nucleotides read TGTGCCAGCAGTTCCAGGGTGGGCGGCTACACCTTC.

The CDR3 sequence: CSVGGQAETQYF. The CDR3 DNA reads as TGCAGCGTGGGGGGACAGGCGGAGACCCAGTACTTC. The rearrangement joins TRBV29-1 to TRBJ2-5; the match to TRBD1 covers 8 bases. Trimming removed 6 bases from V and 5 bases from J; junction bases left unmatched: 5. CDR1 and CDR2 from the germline V gene are SQVTM and ANQGSEA. The CDR3 consists of 12 residues.

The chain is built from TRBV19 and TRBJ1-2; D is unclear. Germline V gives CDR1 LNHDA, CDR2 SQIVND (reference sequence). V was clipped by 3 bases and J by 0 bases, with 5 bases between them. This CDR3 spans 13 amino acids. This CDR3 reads CASSISSNYGYTF. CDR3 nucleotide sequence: TGTGCCAGTAGTATTTCCTCTAACTATGGCTACACCTTC.

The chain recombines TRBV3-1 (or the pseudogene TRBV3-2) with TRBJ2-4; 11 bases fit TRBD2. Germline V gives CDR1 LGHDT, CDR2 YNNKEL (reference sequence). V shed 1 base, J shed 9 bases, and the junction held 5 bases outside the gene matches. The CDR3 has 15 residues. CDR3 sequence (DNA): TGTGCCAGCAGCCAAGGGTTTACTAGCGGGGGCATTCAGTACTTC. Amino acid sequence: CASSQGFTSGGIQYF.

The CDR3 coding sequence is TGTGCCAGCAGTGATAGGACAGGTCGCCTGGCCTATGGCTACACCTTC. As protein: CASSDRTGRLAYGYTF. V usage is TRBV2 and J usage is TRBJ1-2; 7 nucleotides line up with TRBD1. Germline CDR1 SNHLY, CDR2 FYNNEI. There are 16 residues in the CDR3. J lost 4 bases, V lost 3 bases, and 11 bases had no gene match.